Listed below are T cell receptor beta chains from one sample, sequenced in a study of cytomegalovirus exposure and HLA in healthy donors. Sequenced by immunoSEQ multiplex PCR; TCRdb stores in-frame clones only, minus some. Of 98,000 or so clones listed, over 65% are singletons. The sequencing input was PBMCs. Receptors were obtained from a middle-aged woman in good health and CMV-seronegative. The CDR3 runs from the conserved cysteine through the conserved F or W. The D gene is left open where the match is weak. Only some rows state a clone size, as once, few, many or a class for expanded clones.

>TRBD1|.|TRBV2|TRBJ1-3
TGTGCCAGCAGGTTTCTGGGGACAGCCGGAAACACCATATATTTT
CASRFLGTAGNTIYF
>TRBD1|.|TRBV29-1|TRBJ1-1
TGCAGCGGGGGACAGTCGAACACTGAAGCTTTCTTT
CSGGQSNTEAFF
>.|once|TRBV27|TRBJ2-7
TGTGCCAGCAGCCGCAGGGCCCCAAACGAGCAGTACTTC
CASSRRAPNEQYF
>TRBD1|.|TRBV2|TRBJ2-7
TGTGCCAGCCTGGTTCCGGGACAGGAGTACGAGCAGTACTTC
CASLVPGQEYEQYF
>TRBD2|.|TRBV5-1|TRBJ2-5
TGCGCCAGCACCCTAGCGGGAGTGGAGGAGACCCAGTACTTC
CASTLAGVEETQYF
>.|.|TRBV19|TRBJ2-2
TGTGCCAGTATAAACACAGTATACACCGGGGAGCTGTTTTTT
CASINTVYTGELFF
>TRBD1|few|TRBV10-1|TRBJ2-5
TGCGCCAGCAGTGCGCCGGGACAGGGTAGGGAGACCCAGTACTTC
CASSAPGQGRETQYF
>TRBD1|.|TRBV28|TRBJ1-1
TGTGCCAGCAGATCTCCAGGGGGCGCAAAAAGCACTGAAGCTTTCTTT
CASRSPGGAKSTEAFF
>.|.|TRBV7-2|TRBJ2-5
TGTGCCAGCAGCTTAGAACGGCTAGCACAACAAGAGACCCAGTACTTC
CASSLERLAQQETQYF
>TRBD1|.|TRBV19|TRBJ2-7
TGTGCCAGTAGTAGGGGACAGGGGGGCAGCGAGCAGTACTTC
CASSRGQGGSEQYF
>.|.|TRBV28|TRBJ2-7
TGTGCCAGCACCAAAAGTGGGGGCGGATCCTACGAGCAGTACTTC
CASTKSGGGSYEQYF
>.|once|TRBV7-9|TRBJ2-7
TGTGCCAGCAGCTTCCCAGGGGCCTACGAGCAGTACTTC
CASSFPGAYEQYF
>TRBD1|.|TRBV27|TRBJ2-3
TGTGCCAGCCACCGGGACAGGGGTTCAGATACGCAGTATTTT
CASHRDRGSDTQYF
>TRBD2|.|TRBV5-1|TRBJ2-1
TGCGCCAGCAGCCCCCTTCCGACTAGCGGAGGCCACAATGAGCAGTTCTTC
CASSPLPTSGGHNEQFF
>.|.|TRBV7-9|TRBJ2-5
TGTGCCAGCAGCTGGTCAGAGACTCAGTACTTC
CASSWSETQYF
>.|.|TRBV20-1|TRBJ1-4
TGCAGTGCGACAACGGAAAAACTGTTTTTT
CSATTEKLFF
>TRBD1|once|TRBV5-6|TRBJ1-5
TGTGCCAGCAGCTCGGACAGGGGGGGAATTAGCAATCAGCCCCAGCATTTT
CASSSDRGGISNQPQHF
>TRBD1|.|TRBV6-1|TRBJ2-7
TGTGCCAGCAGTGAAGGGGACAGGGGATTATACGAGCAGTACTTC
CASSEGDRGLYEQYF
>.|.|TRBV7-7|TRBJ2-5
TGTGCTAGCAGCTTAGCCTCCGCAGGGTCAGAGACCCAGTACTTC
CASSLASAGSETQYF
>TRBD2|once|TRBV28|TRBJ2-7
TGTGCCAGCAGTTTGAATGGACTAGCGGGAATCCACCTCTACGAGCAGTACTTC
CASSLNGLAGIHLYEQYF
>TRBD2|.|TRBV7-2|TRBJ2-1
TGTGCCAGCAGCGCAATACGGGCGGGAGGCCAGAGGGATGAGCAGTTCTTC
CASSAIRAGGQRDEQFF
>TRBD1|.|TRBV6-4|TRBJ2-1
TGTGCCAGCAGAATGTCCCCCATAGGGACAGGGGTGGGTGAGCAGTTCTTC
CASRMSPIGTGVGEQFF
>TRBD2|.|TRBV7-9|TRBJ2-5
TGTGCCAGCAGCCCCGGGACTAGCGGGACTTTGGAGACCCAGTACTTC
CASSPGTSGTLETQYF
>.|.|TRBV6-6|TRBJ2-7
TGTGCCAGCAGGCGGACCACCGGGATGTACGAGCAGTACTTC
CASRRTTGMYEQYF
>TRBD1|few|TRBV6-5|TRBJ1-3
TGTGCCAGCAGAATTACAGGGGAAGGAGACACCATATATTTT
CASRITGEGDTIYF
>.|.|TRBV6-5|TRBJ1-1
TGTGCCAGCAGTGCCTGGGTGGACAGGAACACTGAAGCTTTCTTT
CASSAWVDRNTEAFF
>.|.|TRBV11-2|TRBJ2-1
TGTGCCAGCAGCTCGGGCTCCTACAATGAGCAGTTCTTC
CASSSGSYNEQFF
>.|.|TRBV9|TRBJ2-7
TGTGCCAGCAGCCCCTATCAGGGCTCGGAGCAGTACTTC
CASSPYQGSEQYF
>.|.|TRBV5-1|TRBJ2-7
TGCGCCAGCAGCCCCGGCCCCACAGTCGAGCAGTACTTC
CASSPGPTVEQYF
>.|.|TRBV28|TRBJ1-1
TGTGCCAGCAGTTCCTATAGAGCGTTGGTCACTGAAGCTTTCTTT
CASSSYRALVTEAFF
>TRBD2|.|TRBV29-1|TRBJ2-7
TGCAGCGTTGAAGTCGCAACTAGCGGGACTTACGAGCAGTACTTC
CSVEVATSGTYEQYF
>TRBD1|.|TRBV27|TRBJ2-7
TGTGCCAGCAGTTTCCCCGGGACAGCTACCTACGAGCAGTACTTC
CASSFPGTATYEQYF
>.|once|TRBV28|TRBJ2-7
TGTGCCAGCAGTTTGGGGGACAAGTTTTACGAGCAGTACTTC
CASSLGDKFYEQYF
>.|.|TRBV7-9|TRBJ2-7
TGTTCCAGCAGCTTAATAACGCGGGAGCAGTACTTC
CSSSLITREQYF
>.|.|TRBV28|TRBJ1-3
TGTGCCAGCAGACCCGGACAGTCTGGAAACACCATATATTTT
CASRPGQSGNTIYF
>.|.|TRBV28|TRBJ1-1
TGTGCCAGCAGTTTAGCGGGGAACACTGAAGCTTTCTTT
CASSLAGNTEAFF
>.|.|TRBV7-3|TRBJ2-2
TGTGCCAGCAGCCCGACAGGGAACACCGGGGAGCTGTTTTTT
CASSPTGNTGELFF
>.|.|TRBV5-1|TRBJ1-2
TGCGCCAGCAGCCCCTACTCGGCGGGGAGAGGGCCCTATGGCTACACCTTC
CASSPYSAGRGPYGYTF
>.|.|TRBV7-6|TRBJ2-1
TGTGCCAGCAGCTTAAAGGGGACTCCGGTTGTGAACAATGAGCAGTTCTTC
CASSLKGTPVVNNEQFF
>.|.|TRBV7-8|TRBJ2-2
TGTGCCAGCAGCTCCCAGGGGCGGGCCACCGGGGAGCTGTTTTTT
CASSSQGRATGELFF
>.|.|TRBV16|TRBJ1-2
TGTGCCAGCAGCCCCCCGGGGAGGAACTATGGCTACACCTTC
CASSPPGRNYGYTF
>TRBD1|.|TRBV5-4|TRBJ1-2
TGTGCCAGCAGTCCTGACAGGGTGGATGGCTACACCTTC
CASSPDRVDGYTF